These 2 T cell receptor beta chains came from one sample sequenced in a study of blood T cell repertoires in COVID-19. The method was immunoSEQ multiplex PCR; TCRdb's version includes in-frame clones alone and lacks a portion of them. The data contain 200,000 to 250,000 clones, roughly 88% of them seen just once; the ten biggest clones take up under 4.5%. The sequenced sample consisted of PBMCs or T cells enriched from blood (not recorded which). Source of these receptors: a woman in her 30s who had been exposed to COVID-19.

This clone appeared once. The V and J genes are TRBV15 and TRBJ2-7; 8 positions agree with TRBD1. J gave up 4 bases and V 0 bases, and 11 bases lay outside the gene matches. The CDR3 consists of 17 residues. Germline lookup yields CDR1 LNHNV and CDR2 YYDKDF (reference sequence). The CDR3 nucleotides read TGTGCCACCAGCAGAGATGGGGGACAGGTAGCATTTTACGAGCAGTACTTC. The encoded protein is CATSRDGGQVAFYEQYF.

The chain combines TRBV2 with TRBJ1-2; D is uncertain. This CDR3 contains 13 residues. Germline CDR1 and CDR2: SNHLY and FYNNEI. The ends were cut back, 3 bases at V and 4 bases at J, with 9 bases in the middle. CDR3 coding DNA: TGTGCCAGCAGTGACGCGTCCGGCTATGGCTACACCTTC. It specifies CASSDASGYGYTF.